This entry describes one TCR beta chain. The antigen remains undetermined. The source of the sample is a study of T cell responses to AZD1222 COVID-19 vaccine. The method was immunoSEQ multiplex PCR; TCRdb's version includes in-frame clones alone and lacks a portion of them. The sample records approximately 92,000 clones, about nine tenths being singletons. Findings and limits, study-wide: Clonal diversity may have been underestimated in mostly white British donors. Baseline seropositives among AZD1222 recipients totaled only six or seven.

Germline V gene sequence: CDR1 LGHNA, CDR2 YNFKEQ. The CDR3 sequence is 15 residues long. The ends lost 0 bases at V and 9 bases at J; junction bases unmatched: 4. The genes are TRBV4-2 and TRBJ1-6; 8 bases are a match to TRBD1. The sequence was obtained from an adult in good health. The sample consisted of peripheral blood, taken on day 0 of AZD1222 vaccination. CDR3 amino acids: CASSQDGTGGSPLHF. The CDR3 DNA is TGTGCCAGCAGCCAAGATGGGACAGGAGGTTCACCCCTCCACTTT.